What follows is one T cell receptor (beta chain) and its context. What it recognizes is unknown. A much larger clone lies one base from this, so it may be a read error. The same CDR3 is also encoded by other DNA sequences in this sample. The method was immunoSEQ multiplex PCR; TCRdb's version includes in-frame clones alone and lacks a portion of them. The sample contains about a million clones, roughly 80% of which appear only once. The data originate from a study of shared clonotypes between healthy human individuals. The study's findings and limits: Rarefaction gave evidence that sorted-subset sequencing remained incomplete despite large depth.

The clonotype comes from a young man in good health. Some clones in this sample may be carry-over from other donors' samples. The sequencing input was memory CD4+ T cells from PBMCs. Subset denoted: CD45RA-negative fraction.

The CDR3 nucleotides are TGTGCCTGGACCTCATATGAGGCGGGTAAGGATGAGCAGTTCTTC. Encoded protein: CAWTSYEAGKDEQFF. This chain connects TRBV30 to TRBJ2-1, with a tentative D call TRBD2 (5 bases). V shed 4 bases and J shed 8 bases, with 21 bases lying between them. Germline CDR1 is GTSNPN and CDR2 is SVGIG (reference sequence). This CDR3 is 15 amino acids long.